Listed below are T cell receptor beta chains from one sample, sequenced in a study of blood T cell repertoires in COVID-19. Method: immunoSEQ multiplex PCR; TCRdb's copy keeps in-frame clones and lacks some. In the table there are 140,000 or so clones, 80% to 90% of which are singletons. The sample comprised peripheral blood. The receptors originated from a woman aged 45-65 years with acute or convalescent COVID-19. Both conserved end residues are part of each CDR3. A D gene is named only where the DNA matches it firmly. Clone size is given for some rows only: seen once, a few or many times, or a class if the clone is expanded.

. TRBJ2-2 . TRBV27 TGTGCCAGCAGCCCGGGGATGAGAACCGGGGAGCTGTTTTTT CASSPGMRTGELFF
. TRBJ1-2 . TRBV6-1 TGTGCCAGCAGTGAAGGGGCAGGCTATGGCTACACCTTC CASSEGAGYGYTF
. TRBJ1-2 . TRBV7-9 TGTGCCAGCAGAGCTGGACAGTCTTCCTATGGCTACACCTTC CASRAGQSSYGYTF
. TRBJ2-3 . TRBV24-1 TGTGCCACCAGTGACCCCGGGTTCCAGAATACGCAGTATTTT CATSDPGFQNTQYF
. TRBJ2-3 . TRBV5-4 TGTGCCAGCAGCTTGTCGGGCACAGATACGCAGTATTTT CASSLSGTDTQYF
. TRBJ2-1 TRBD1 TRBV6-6 TGTGCCAGCAGTTACTCGGGGACAGGAGGAGCGGCTGAGCAGTTCTTC CASSYSGTGGAAEQFF
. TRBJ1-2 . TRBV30 TGTGCCTGGACCCTAGGGGGGGGGTGGCCTAATGGCTACACCTTC CAWTLGGGWPNGYTF
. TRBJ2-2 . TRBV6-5 TGTGCCAGCAGTTACCCTTACGGGGAGCTGTTTTTT CASSYPYGELFF
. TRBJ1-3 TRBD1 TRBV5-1 TGCGCCAGCAGCTCCCAGGGGGCCGGAAACACCATATATTTT CASSSQGAGNTIYF
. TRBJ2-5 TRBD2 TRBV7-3 TGTGCCAGCAGCTTAATAGGGACTAGTGGACAGACCCAGTACTTC CASSLIGTSGQTQYF
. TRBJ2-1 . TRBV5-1 TGCGCCAGCAGCTCGGAGGGGAGCTCCTACAATGAGCAGTTCTTC CASSSEGSSYNEQFF
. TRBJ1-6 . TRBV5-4 TGTGCCAGCAGCTTGTACGGACTAGATTCACCCCTCCACTTT CASSLYGLDSPLHF
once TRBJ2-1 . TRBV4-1 TGCGCCAGCAGCCAAGGATCGGCGGTCCCCTACAATGAGCAGTTCTTC CASSQGSAVPYNEQFF
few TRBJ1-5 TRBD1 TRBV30 TGTGCCTGGAGTGTGGGACAGGCCCACAATCAGCCCCAGCATTTT CAWSVGQAHNQPQHF
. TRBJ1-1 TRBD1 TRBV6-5 TGTGCCGCAGGGACAGGGGACAGCGACACTGAAGCTTTCTTT CAAGTGDSDTEAFF
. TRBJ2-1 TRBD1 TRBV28 TGTGCCAGCAGTTTTGGAGACAGGGACTACAATGAGCAGTTCTTC CASSFGDRDYNEQFF
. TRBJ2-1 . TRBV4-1 TGCGCCAGCAGCCATTACAGGGACCAGGGTGAGCAGTTCTTC CASSHYRDQGEQFF
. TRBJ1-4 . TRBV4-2 TGTGCCACGGCAGGGAATCCAACTAATGAAAAACTGTTTTTT CATAGNPTNEKLFF
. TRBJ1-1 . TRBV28 TGTGCCAGCAGTCCAGGGGCGCGTGTCACTGAAGCTTTCTTT CASSPGARVTEAFF
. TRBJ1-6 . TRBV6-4 TGTGCCAGCAGTGACATACAGGGACGGTCACCCCTCCACTTT CASSDIQGRSPLHF
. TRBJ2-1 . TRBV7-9 TGTGCCAGCAGCCCCCGGTACAATGAGCAGTTCTTC CASSPRYNEQFF
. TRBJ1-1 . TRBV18 TGTGCCAGCTCTCTTGACAGGCAAAGCACTGAAGCTTTCTTT CASSLDRQSTEAFF
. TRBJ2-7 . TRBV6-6 TGTGCCAGCAGGTGGACGGGGGTTGAGGCCTACGAGCAGTACTTC CASRWTGVEAYEQYF
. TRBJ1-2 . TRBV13 TGTGCCAGCAGCTTAGAGGACGCAACAGGCGGCTACACCTTC CASSLEDATGGYTF
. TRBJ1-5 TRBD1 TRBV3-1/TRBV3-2 TGTGCCAGCAGCCTTGTTGGGGACAGTCAGCCCCAGCATTTT CASSLVGDSQPQHF
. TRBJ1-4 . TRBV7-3 TGTGCCAGCAGCCCGACACCCGGGGGGACCTTCAAACTGTTTTTT CASSPTPGGTFKLFF
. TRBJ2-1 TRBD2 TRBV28 TGTGCCAGCAGCCTCTGGGCTAGCGGGGGGGCAGGCGAGCAGTTCTTC CASSLWASGGAGEQFF
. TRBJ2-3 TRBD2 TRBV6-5 TGTGCGACTAGGGGCGGGGGGGCCAGAGATACGCAGTATTTT CATRGGGARDTQYF
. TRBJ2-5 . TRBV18 TGTGCCAGCTCACCAGAAGGGGAAGAGACCCAGTACTTC CASSPEGEETQYF
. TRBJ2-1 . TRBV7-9 TGTGCCAGCAGCTCCACTTACAATGAGCAGTTCTTC CASSSTYNEQFF
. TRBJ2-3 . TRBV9 TGTGCCAGCAGCGTAATAGAGGGGGGGCCTACAGATACGCAGTATTTT CASSVIEGGPTDTQYF
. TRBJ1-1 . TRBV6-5 TGTGCCAGCAGAACCGGGATCGGGGACACTGAAGCTTTCTTT CASRTGIGDTEAFF
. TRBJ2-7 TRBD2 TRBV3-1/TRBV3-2 TGTGCCAGCAGCCTAAGGCCGCGGGAGTCTCCCCTCTTCTTCTACGAGCAGTACTTC CASSLRPRESPLFFYEQYF
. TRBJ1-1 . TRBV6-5 TGTGCCAGTCATACGAGCACTGAAGCTTTCTTT CASHTSTEAFF
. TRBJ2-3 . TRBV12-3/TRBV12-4 TGTGCCAGCAGTTTAGGGGCCAGAGATACGCAGTATTTT CASSLGARDTQYF
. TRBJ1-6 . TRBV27 TGTGCCAGCAGTTTATGGGGGGTCAATTCACCCCTCCACTTT CASSLWGVNSPLHF
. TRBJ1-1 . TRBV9 TGTGCCAGCAGCGTCTCGACAGCCATGAACACTGAAGCTTTCTTT CASSVSTAMNTEAFF
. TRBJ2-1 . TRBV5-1 TGCGCCAGCAGCTTGGGGGGCAGTTTCAATGAGCAGTTCTTC CASSLGGSFNEQFF
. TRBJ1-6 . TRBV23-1 TGCGCCAGCAGTCTATACCCGGGATCCCAAAAAACCCTCCACTTT CASSLYPGSQKTLHF
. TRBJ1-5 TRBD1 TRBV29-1 TGCAGCGTTGCCGGACAGGGGCAGCCCCAGCATTTT CSVAGQGQPQHF
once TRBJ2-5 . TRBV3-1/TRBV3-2 TGTGCCAGCAGCCAAGATACAGCCCAAGAGACCCAGTACTTC CASSQDTAQETQYF
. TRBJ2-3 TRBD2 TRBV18 TGTGCCAGCTCACCAGCGGGGGGGGCAGATACGCAGTATTTT CASSPAGGADTQYF
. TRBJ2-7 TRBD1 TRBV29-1 TGCAGCGTTGGGGACAGCCACTACGAGCAGTACTTC CSVGDSHYEQYF
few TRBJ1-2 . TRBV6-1 TGTGCCAGCAGTGAAATTGTAACAGGACAGGGCTACACCTTC CASSEIVTGQGYTF
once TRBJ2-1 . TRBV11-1 TGTGCCAGCAGCTCCATGGGCGGGATAAACTACAATGAGCAGTTCTTC CASSSMGGINYNEQFF
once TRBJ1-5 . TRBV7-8 TGTGCCAGCAGCCGACATGATTATAGCAATCAGCCCCAGCATTTT CASSRHDYSNQPQHF
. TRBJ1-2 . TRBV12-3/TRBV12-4 TGTGCCAGCAGTTTTTCGACTCCTGGCTACACCTTC CASSFSTPGYTF
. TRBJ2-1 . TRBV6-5 TGTGCCAGCAGTTACGTTGCGGGACCACGAACGGATGAGCAGTTCTTC CASSYVAGPRTDEQFF
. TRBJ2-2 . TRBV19 TGTGCCGTTGGAGGAGGGGTAGGAACCGGGGAGCTGTTTTTT CAVGGGVGTGELFF
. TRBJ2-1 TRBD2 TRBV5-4 TGTGCCAGCAGTTTCGGACTAGCGACTAGGAGCTCCTACAATGAGCAGTTCTTC CASSFGLATRSSYNEQFF
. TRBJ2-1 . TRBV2 TGTGCCAGCAGTTGGACAAACAATGAGCAGTTCTTC CASSWTNNEQFF
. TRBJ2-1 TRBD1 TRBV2 TGTGCCAGCAGTATCGGGACAGGGTTTGCCAATGAGCAGTTCTTC CASSIGTGFANEQFF
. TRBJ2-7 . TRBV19 TGTGCCAGTAGTATAGCCCGGGACACCTTCTACGAGCAGTACTTC CASSIARDTFYEQYF
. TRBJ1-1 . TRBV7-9 TGTGCCAGCAGCTTACAGGGGAACACTGAAGCTTTCTTT CASSLQGNTEAFF
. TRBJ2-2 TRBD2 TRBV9 TGTGCCAGCAGCGTAGGTCTAGCGGGAGGGATCGGCGGGGAGCTGTTTTTT CASSVGLAGGIGGELFF